The present T cell receptor (beta chain) was sequenced within a study of cytomegalovirus exposure and HLA in healthy donors. Overall study: Out of 150 million to 200 million T cells, an earlier analysis found around 110 million unique TCR beta sequences in total. Genotyping showed less than 85% of 350 to 400 donors falling in the Caucasian-associated ancestry cluster.

Primers included in the PCR were 60 Vbeta and 13 Jbeta primers. Produced via immunoSEQ multiplex PCR; TCRdb's table is partial and in-frame only. The sample contains around 160,000 clones, around 80% of which appear only once. Points on this clone: Antigen unknown.

Broader study findings: Researchers reportedly found TCR beta sequences accurately predicted most subjects' HLA-A and HLA-B alleles.

Sequencing input: PBMCs. This clonotype originated in a woman aged 40 to 50 in good health and CMV-seropositive.

The DNA for the CDR3 is TGTGCCATTGCAAACCAGGGTACGCGAACTGAAGCTTTCTTT. Amino acids: CAIANQGTRTEAFF. The genes are TRBV27 and TRBJ1-1, with a weak D call TRBD1 (5 bases). V lost 10 bases and J 5 bases, leaving 20 bases between the germline ends. CDR1 is MNHEY and CDR2 is SMNVEV in the germline V gene (reference sequence). The CDR3 runs 14 residues.